A single TCR beta chain is shown here with its context. This sample is drawn from a study of OX40 agonist ivuxolimab in advanced cancers. Profiled with immunoSEQ multiplex PCR; TCRdb holds only in-frame clones, not every one. Among about 15,000 clones listed, approximately 94% were seen once. The germline CDR1 and CDR2 sequences are SQVTM and ANQGSEA. V lost 1 base, J lost 2 bases, and 3 bases stayed unmatched. CDR3 length: 17 residues. The chain links TRBV29-1 to TRBJ2-1; TRBD2 agrees at 15 bases. The receptor was derived from an adult with an advanced solid tumor such as melanoma, head and neck, liver or kidney cancer. Sequenced here: CD4+ or CD8+ T cells sorted from blood, sampled in a trial of the OX40 agonist ivuxolimab. The CDR3 loop reads CSVEGTSGRAAYNEQFF. In nucleotides, the CDR3 is TGCAGCGTTGAAGGGACTAGCGGGAGGGCGGCCTACAATGAGCAGTTCTTC.